These 27 T cell receptor beta chains were all obtained from the same sample, sequenced in a study of CD8 T cells in Susac syndrome. When the RNA was reverse transcribed, random hexamers were used with an input of roughly 0.5 to 1 ug. TCRdb passed the immunoSEQ multiplex PCR reads through MiXCR, listing each CDR3 protein once. The table includes approximately 120,000 distinct CDR3 sequences, around 94% detected once. The sample taken for sequencing was CD4+ T cells from PBMCs. Every receptor here comes from a human donor in good health.

The chain is built from TRBV12-3 or TRBV12-4 and TRBJ2-6; D unresolved. Trimming left V 6 bases short and J 0 bases short, with 3 bases between. The CDR3 is 13 residues long. The CDR3 nucleotides read TGTGCCAGCAGAAGCTCTGGGGCCAACGTCCTGACTTTC. Its protein is CASRSSGANVLTF.

The chain recombines TRBV2 with TRBJ2-7, with unresolved D. Germline V CDR1 and CDR2: SNHLY, FYNNEI. The CDR3 covers 13 residues. Trimming left V 1 base short and J 3 bases short, with 7 bases between. The CDR3 spells CASSEDRNYEQYF. As DNA, the CDR3 is TGTGCCAGCAGTGAAGACCGAAACTACGAGCAGTACTTC.

CDR3 residues: CASSAGRLLNEQFF. The CDR3 DNA follows: TGTGCCAGCAGCGCGGGACGGCTTCTCAATGAGCAGTTCTTC. The chain joins TRBV9 to TRBJ2-1; tentatively, D is TRBD1 or TRBD2 (5 bases each). Germline values: CDR1 SGDLS, CDR2 YYNGEE. V was cut by 3 bases and J by 6 bases, with 13 bases left in between. The CDR3 consists of 14 residues.

V usage is TRBV11-2 and J usage is TRBJ2-7; no reliable D call. The CDR3 spans 14 residues. The ends were cut back, 0 bases at V and 2 bases at J, with 8 bases in the middle. Germline V gene lookup returns CDR1 SGHAT and CDR2 FQNNGV. CDR3 loop: CASSLERIAYEQYF. The CDR3 bases are TGTGCCAGCAGCTTAGAACGTATCGCCTACGAGCAGTACTTC.

As for this clonotype: Mismatch with germline at one junction end may stem from a read error. V usage is TRBV27 and J usage is TRBJ2-7; D may be TRBD2 (6 bases). The CDR3 contains 13 residues. Germline assignment: CDR1 MNHEY and CDR2 SMNVEV (reference sequence). The chain's CDR3 is CASSLMGGNERYF. For the CDR3, the DNA is TGTGCCAGCAGTTTAATGGGGGGAAACGAGCGGTACTTC.

The chain is built from TRBV6-5 and TRBJ1-2; tentatively, D is TRBD1 (5 bases). CDR1 MNHEY and CDR2 SVGAGI come from the germline V gene. The V and J ends lost 0 bases and 5 bases respectively, with 16 bases between them. The CDR3 sequence is 16 residues long. Here the CDR3 DNA reads TGTGCCAGCAGTTACTCCTCCAGGGCGACCCATTATGGCTACACCTTC. Its protein product is CASSYSSRATHYGYTF.

The rearrangement joins TRBV20-1 to TRBJ2-7, with D uncertain. Trimming cost V 1 base and J 3 bases, with 10 bases left between them. The germline gives CDR1 DFQATT, CDR2 SNEGSKA (reference sequence). CDR3 length: 13 residues. The CDR3 loop is CSARVGESYEQYF. DNA of the CDR3: TGCAGTGCTAGAGTTGGGGAAAGCTACGAGCAGTACTTC.

The chain is built from TRBV20-1 and TRBJ2-5; 8 bases fit TRBD2. Looked up from germline, CDR1 is DFQATT and CDR2 is SNEGSKA (reference sequence). CDR3 size: 13 residues. Trimming at V came to 8 bases and at J to 5 bases, leaving 10 bases not matched to a gene. CDR3 bases: TGCAGTCAAGGATTGGCGGGGGGTGAGACCCAGTACTTC. Amino acids: CSQGLAGGETQYF.

J is TRBJ1-2 and V is TRBV7-6; TRBD1 agrees at 10 bases. With 5 bases clipped from V and 6 bases from J, the junction kept 12 bases outside the gene matches. This CDR3 is 16 amino acids long. From germline, CDR1 is SGHVS and CDR2 FNYEAQ. The CDR3 DNA reads TGTGCCAGCAGCCCAGGCCCGGGACAGGGGATAGATGGCTACACCTTC. Residues: CASSPGPGQGIDGYTF.

V and J are TRBV3-1 and TRBJ2-3, with a possible D match to TRBD2 (5 bases). CDR3 size: 12 residues. Germline loops: CDR1 LGHDT, CDR2 YNNKEL (reference sequence). Deletions cut 6 bases from V and 5 bases from J, with 9 bases between. Here the CDR3 reads CASSRSGDTQYF. DNA of the CDR3: TGTGCCAGCAGTCGGAGCGGAGATACGCAGTATTTT.

This chain joins TRBV20-1 and TRBJ2-6; TRBD2 might be the D (7 bases). The V end lost 4 bases, the J end lost 11 bases, and 21 bases lay between the germline ends. The CDR3 has 15 residues. Per the germline V gene, CDR1 is DFQATT and CDR2 is SNEGSKA (reference sequence). CDR3 amino acids: CSATGGLQGSYVLTF. The CDR3 DNA follows: TGCAGTGCTACGGGGGGCCTACAGGGCTCCTACGTCCTGACTTTC.

The chain combines TRBV3-1 with TRBJ2-7; 10 positions match TRBD1. The CDR3 contains 15 residues. Trimming cost V 3 bases and J 6 bases; bases outside gene matches: 8. CDR1 LGHDT and CDR2 YNNKEL come from the germline V gene (reference sequence). CDR3 sequence: CASSHTGTGEGEQYF. The CDR3 nucleotides read TGTGCCAGCAGCCATACCGGGACAGGGGAAGGCGAGCAGTACTTC.

The genes are TRBV11-2 and TRBJ2-7; a weak D match, TRBD2 (5 bases). This CDR3 contains 21 residues. V lost 1 base and J lost 2, with 30 bases in between. Looked up from germline, CDR1 is SGHAT and CDR2 is FQNNGV. This CDR3 is CASSLVGGLGKRAEPAYEQYF. The CDR3 nucleotides are TGTGCCAGCAGCTTAGTGGGCGGGTTGGGGAAAAGGGCGGAACCGGCCTACGAGCAGTACTTC. Supplemented by reference TRBV11-2 and TRBJ2-7, the full variable domain reads EAGVAQSPRYKIIEKRQSVAFWCNPISGHATLYWYQQILGQGPKLLIQFQNNGVVDDSQLPKDRFSAERLKGVDSTLKIQPAKLEDSAVYLCASSLVGGLGKRAEPAYEQYFGPGTRLTVT.

The CDR3 region is CSVDHQNYGYTF. The DNA for the CDR3 is TGCAGCGTTGACCATCAGAACTATGGCTACACCTTC. This chain joins TRBV29-1 and TRBJ1-2; D is unclear. This CDR3 spans 12 amino acids. With 3 bases removed from V and 2 bases from J, the gap between germline ends came to 7 bases. In germline, CDR1 is SQVTM, CDR2 ANQGSEA.

The chain employs TRBV20-1 and TRBJ2-5, with D hard to call. Germline CDR1 and CDR2: DFQATT and SNEGSKA (reference sequence). The CDR3 extends over 14 amino acids. The V gene lost 0 bases and the J gene lost 1 base, with 9 bases spanning the gap. The CDR3 here is CSARDFTGQETQYF. As DNA, the CDR3 is TGCAGTGCTAGAGATTTTACCGGCCAAGAGACCCAGTACTTC.

The chain links TRBV2 to TRBJ1-1; no clear D. The CDR3 contains 12 residues. V was clipped by 6 bases and J by 8 bases, with 13 bases between them. The germline gives CDR1 SNHLY, CDR2 FYNNEI. CDR3 DNA sequence: TGTGCCAGCAGCCCACTCGGGTCAGAAGCTTTCTTT. It codes for CASSPLGSEAFF. The complete variable domain, with remaining parts taken from reference TRBV2 and TRBJ1-1, reads EPEVTQTPSHQVTQMGQEVILRCVPISNHLYFYWYRQILGQKVEFLVSFYNNEISEKSEIFDDQFSVERPDGSNFTLKIRSTKLEDSAMYFCASSPLGSEAFFGQGTRLTVV.

The count of this clonotype is one. This chain joins TRBV20-1 and TRBJ2-7, with TRBD2 matching over 10 bases. The germline V gene has CDR1 DFQATT and CDR2 SNEGSKA (reference sequence). The CDR3 is 14 residues long. With V trimmed by 3 bases and J by 0 bases, 2 bases remained unmatched. The CDR3 DNA sequence: TGCAGTGCTAGTCTAGCGGGAGTCTCCTACGAGCAGTACTTC. Translated, it gives CSASLAGVSYEQYF.

The V gene is TRBV15, the J gene TRBJ1-3, with TRBD1 as a possible D gene (6 bases). The V gene's germline CDR1 is LNHNV and CDR2 YYDKDF (reference sequence). V dropped 0 bases and J dropped 3 bases, with 12 bases sitting between them. The CDR3 has 16 residues. CDR3 bases: TGTGCCACCAGCAGAGAGGGGGGCCAGCTTGGAAACACCATATATTTT. Protein sequence: CATSREGGQLGNTIYF.

The V call is TRBV5-4, the J call TRBJ2-1; no clear D. The V and J ends lost 5 bases and 0 bases respectively, with 9 bases between them. The CDR3 totals 14 residues. CDR1 is SGHNT, CDR2 YYREEE, per germline (reference sequence). CDR3 loop: CASSYRRSYNEQFF. In DNA, the CDR3 is TGTGCCAGCAGTTACAGACGCTCCTACAATGAGCAGTTCTTC.

CDR3 in amino acids: CASSYSVYGYTF. The CDR3 bases are TGTGCCAGCAGTTACTCAGTTTATGGCTACACCTTC. This chain connects TRBV6-2 or TRBV6-3 to TRBJ1-2; no clear D. Germline loops: CDR1 MNHEY, CDR2 SVGEGT. The CDR3 length is 12 residues. V was cut by 0 bases and J by 5 bases, with 4 bases left in between.

The chain uses TRBV5-1 and TRBJ1-2, with D unresolved. V was trimmed by 0 bases and J by 3 bases, leaving 3 bases between them. This CDR3 is 12 amino acids long. Germline V gene sequence: CDR1 SGHRS, CDR2 YFSETQ. DNA for the CDR3: TGCGCCAGCAGCTTGGATCACTATGGCTACACCTTC. This translates into CASSLDHYGYTF.

The chain employs TRBV18 and TRBJ2-1; 7 bases agree with TRBD1. CDR3 length: 16 residues. CDR1 and CDR2 from the germline V gene are KGHSH and LQKENI. With V trimmed by 2 bases and J by 4 bases, 8 bases remained unmatched. The CDR3 spells CASSPIGDSGYNEQFF. The CDR3 DNA sequence: TGTGCCAGCTCACCAATAGGGGACAGCGGATACAATGAGCAGTTCTTC.

The chain has TRBV15 and TRBJ2-1; D gene unclear. The CDR3 spans 15 residues. V lost 0 bases to trimming and J lost 2 bases, with 8 bases between them. Germline assignment: CDR1 LNHNV and CDR2 YYDKDF (reference sequence). The CDR3 protein is CATSREKATYNEQFF. The CDR3 DNA reads as TGTGCCACCAGCAGAGAGAAGGCTACCTACAATGAGCAGTTCTTC.

The chain joins TRBV30 to TRBJ1-1; perhaps TRBD1 as D (5 bases). Germline values: CDR1 GTSNPN, CDR2 SVGIG (reference sequence). CDR3 length: 13 residues. Between the trimmed V and J ends, which lost 4 bases and 7 bases, there was a span of 16 bases. The CDR3 DNA sequence: TGTGCCTGGAAGAGGTCCGGGGCGTTTGAAGCTTTCTTT. Amino acids: CAWKRSGAFEAFF.

The chain is built from TRBV20-1 and TRBJ1-1; no clear D. Germline V gene sequence: CDR1 DFQATT, CDR2 SNEGSKA (reference sequence). CDR3 length: 12 amino acids. V lost 5 bases and J 1 base, leaving 8 bases between the germline ends. As DNA, the CDR3 is TGCAGTGCTGCGGACGGGAACACTGAAGCTTTCTTT. This gives the protein CSAADGNTEAFF.

The count of this clonotype is one. The chain carries TRBV20-1 and TRBJ2-7; D uncertain. The CDR3 extends over 12 amino acids. Trimming shortened V by 5 bases and J by 4 bases, and 12 bases separated the two germline ends. The germline gives CDR1 DFQATT, CDR2 SNEGSKA (reference sequence). CDR3 coding DNA: TGCAGTGCTGTTGACCCGCCTTACGAGCAGTACTTC. Its protein product is CSAVDPPYEQYF.

This clonotype has only a few counts. The chain uses TRBV29-1 and TRBJ2-7; 10 nucleotides align to TRBD1. The CDR3 is 13 residues long. Germline V gene lookup returns CDR1 SQVTM and CDR2 ANQGSEA. V shed 7 bases, J shed 6 bases, and the junction held 9 bases outside the gene matches. CDR3 sequence: CSGLLGQGREQYF. CDR3 coding DNA: TGCAGCGGCTTATTGGGACAGGGGCGCGAGCAGTACTTC.